This paragraph reports one T cell receptor (beta chain). What it binds is not known. Germline V gene lookup returns CDR1 SNHLY and CDR2 FYNNEI. Unmatched junction bases numbered 4, after V lost 7 bases and J lost 2 bases. The CDR3 spans 13 residues. CD8 memory merged CD45RO+ cells and CCR7-negative CD45RA+ TemRA cells into one population. This sample was taken from a study of shared clonotypes between healthy human individuals. Points from the study as a whole: Against clonotypes common to all four donors, non-shared ones had lower generation probabilities.

The genomic DNA of each subset was split evenly across several immunoSEQ plates. Profiled with immunoSEQ multiplex PCR; TCRdb holds only in-frame clones, not every one. The sample consists of approximately 95,000 clones, roughly two thirds of them appearing once. The chain combines TRBV2 with TRBJ1-2; 7 nucleotides agree with TRBD1. The sequence was collected from a man aged 25 to 40 in good health. Sequenced input: memory CD8+ T cells sorted from blood. The subset is: CD45RO+ cells pooled with CCR7-negative TemRA cells. CDR3 amino acids: CASTRDSNYGYTF. In nucleotides, the CDR3 is TGTGCCAGCACCAGGGACAGCAACTATGGCTACACCTTC. Combining the CDR3 with reference TRBV2 and TRBJ1-2 gives the whole variable domain EPEVTQTPSHQVTQMGQEVILRCVPISNHLYFYWYRQILGQKVEFLVSFYNNEISEKSEIFDDQFSVERPDGSNFTLKIRSTKLEDSAMYFCASTRDSNYGYTFGSGTRLTVV.